Below are 26 T cell receptor beta chains sequenced from a single sample in a study of control samples from healthy donors and cancer patients. Profiled with immunoSEQ multiplex PCR; TCRdb holds only in-frame clones, not every one. Among some 90,000 clones listed, about 88% were seen once. The material sequenced was blood. These receptor sequences come from a woman in her fifties or sixties in good health.

V usage is TRBV6-6 and J usage is TRBJ2-5; D ambiguous. Trimming cost V 6 bases and J 1 base, with 15 bases left between them. The germline CDR1 and CDR2 sequences are MNHNY and SVGAGI (reference sequence). The CDR3 is 15 amino acids. CDR3 nucleotides: TGTGCCAGCAGCTACACGGATAAACTCCAAGAGACCCAGTACTTC. Amino acid sequence: CASSYTDKLQETQYF.

The gene calls are TRBV20-1 and TRBJ2-5; D remains ambiguous. The V gene's germline CDR1 is DFQATT and CDR2 SNEGSKA (reference sequence). The CDR3 has 12 amino acids. Trimming removed 3 bases from V and 5 bases from J, with 10 bases in between. Written as DNA, the CDR3 is TGCAGTGCTAGTATTGGTTGGGAGACCCAGTACTTC. As protein: CSASIGWETQYF.

This sequence joins TRBV5-4 and TRBJ1-3; D call uncertain. Germline V gives CDR1 SGHNT, CDR2 YYREEE (reference sequence). Trimming shortened V by 4 bases and J by 0 bases, and 8 bases separated the two germline ends. CDR3 size: 14 residues. The CDR3 DNA reads TGTGCCAGCAGCAGACCGGGCTCTGGAAACACCATATATTTT. It specifies CASSRPGSGNTIYF. The full variable domain, its missing parts supplied by reference TRBV5-4 and TRBJ1-3, is ETGVTQSPTHLIKTRGQQVTLRCSSQSGHNTVSWYQQALGQGPQFIFQYYREEENGRGNFPPRFSGLQFPNYSSELNVNALELDDSALYLCASSRPGSGNTIYFGEGSWLTVV.

This clone is deemed medium-sized. V is TRBV2 and J is TRBJ2-1; 7 bases agree with TRBD1. This CDR3 is built from 14 residues. The germline V gene encodes CDR1 SNHLY and CDR2 FYNNEI. The V segment lost 4 bases and the J segment 4 bases; nucleotides outside the gene matches: 4. The CDR3 spells CASSVNRGYNEQFF. The CDR3 DNA reads TGTGCCAGCAGTGTGAACAGGGGTTACAATGAGCAGTTCTTC. The whole variable domain, filled in from reference TRBV2 and TRBJ2-1, reads EPEVTQTPSHQVTQMGQEVILRCVPISNHLYFYWYRQILGQKVEFLVSFYNNEISEKSEIFDDQFSVERPDGSNFTLKIRSTKLEDSAMYFCASSVNRGYNEQFFGPGTRLTVL.

The chain links TRBV7-9 to TRBJ2-7; D gene unclear. Germline CDR1 reads SEHNR; CDR2 reads FQNEAQ (reference sequence). This CDR3 is 11 amino acids long. V shed 5 bases and J shed 2 bases, with 4 bases lying between them. CDR3 region: CASSLTYEQYF. The CDR3 region has the DNA TGTGCCAGCAGCCTAACCTACGAGCAGTACTTC.

The chain joins TRBV4-2 to TRBJ1-2, with 7 bases aligning to TRBD1. The CDR3 contains 17 residues. In germline, CDR1 is LGHNA, CDR2 YNFKEQ. V lost 0 bases to trimming and J lost 4 bases; unmatched junction nucleotides: 11. CDR3 sequence: CASSQEEGAVALYGYTF. The CDR3 nucleotides read TGTGCCAGCAGCCAAGAAGAGGGGGCGGTTGCCCTCTATGGCTACACCTTC.

V usage is TRBV7-2 and J usage is TRBJ2-3, with D perhaps TRBD2 (7 bases). V was cut by 0 bases and J by 0 bases, with 10 bases left in between. This CDR3 region has 16 residues. CDR1 is SGHTA, CDR2 FQGNSA, per germline. The CDR3 loop reads CASSLAGGLSTDTQYF. Written as DNA, the CDR3 is TGTGCCAGCAGCTTAGCGGGGGGGCTTAGCACAGATACGCAGTATTTT.

This clone was observed many times. This rearrangement joins TRBV14 to TRBJ1-1; D is perhaps TRBD1 (5 bases). Trimming shortened V by 3 bases and J by 3 bases, and 11 bases separated the two germline ends. The germline V gene has CDR1 SGHDN and CDR2 FVKESK. The CDR3 consists of 14 residues. CDR3 DNA: TGTGCCAGCAGCCAGCAGGGCCGATACACTGAAGCTTTCTTT. Translating it yields CASSQQGRYTEAFF.

This clone was counted between two and nine times. The chain links TRBV10-2 to TRBJ2-2; TRBD2 aligns across 12 bases. V shed 7 bases, J shed 1 base, and the junction held 7 bases outside the gene matches. Germline V gene data show CDR1 as WSHSY and CDR2 as SAAADI. This CDR3 has 17 residues. The CDR3 sequence: CASTEGLAGLNTGELFF. CDR3 in DNA: TGCGCCAGCACCGAGGGACTAGCGGGCTTGAACACCGGGGAGCTGTTTTTT.

The rearrangement links TRBV15 to TRBJ2-7, with 11 bases matching TRBD2. This CDR3 contains 16 residues. Germline lookup yields CDR1 LNHNV and CDR2 YYDKDF (reference sequence). V lost 2 bases, J lost 1 base, and 4 bases stayed unmatched. The CDR3 coding sequence is TGTGCCACCAGCAGACAGCTAGCGGGGGGATCCTACGAGCAGTACTTC. It codes for CATSRQLAGGSYEQYF.

This clone was counted between two and nine times. The V gene is TRBV7-2, the J gene TRBJ2-4, with TRBD1 as a possible D gene (7 bases). This CDR3 contains 15 residues. V shed 1 base and J shed 7 bases, with 14 bases lying between them. Germline loops: CDR1 SGHTA, CDR2 FQGNSA. The CDR3 bases are TGTGCCAGCAGCTTAGATGGGGCAGGGGGGAACATTCAGTACTTC. Protein: CASSLDGAGGNIQYF.

A note on this clone: One end of the junction is discordant with germline, which a read error may explain. Other DNA sequences from this sample encode an identical CDR3 as well. V usage is TRBV7-3 and J usage is TRBJ2-2; 8 nucleotides match TRBD2. Germline CDR1 reads SGHTA; CDR2 reads FQGTGA. The CDR3 runs to 17 residues. CDR3 in amino acids: CASSLRPTSAGPGELFF. CDR3 bases: TGTGCCAGCAGCCTAAGACCGACTAGCGCCGGTCCCGGAGAGCTGTTTTTT.

This chain connects TRBV21-1 to TRBJ1-2; whether TRBD1, the table's D call, matches the DNA was not checked. TRBV21-1 is annotated as a pseudogene. This CDR3 has 14 residues. The CDR3 sequence: CASSKVRGGYGYTF. CDR3 DNA: TGTGCCAGCAGCAAAGTAAGGGGTGGCTATGGCTACACCTTC.

The chain recombines TRBV5-6 with TRBJ2-7; D not certain. The CDR3 contains 13 residues. V was pared by 0 bases and J by 7 bases, with 11 bases between. In germline, CDR1 is SGHDT, CDR2 YYEEEE. In DNA, the CDR3 is TGTGCCAGCAGCTTGGTGGGTTCTTCAGAGCAGTACTTC. Protein: CASSLVGSSEQYF. Combining the CDR3 with reference TRBV5-6 and TRBJ2-7 gives the whole variable domain DAGVTQSPTHLIKTRGQQVTLRCSPKSGHDTVSWYQQALGQGPQFIFQYYEEEERQRGNFPDRFSGHQFPNYSSELNVNALLLGDSALYLCASSLVGSSEQYFGPGTRLTVT.

The chain recombines TRBV11-2 with TRBJ2-2; D perhaps matches TRBD2 (6 bases). Germline V gene data show CDR1 as SGHAT and CDR2 as FQNNGV. The CDR3 runs to 14 residues. Trimming cost V 5 bases and J 5 bases, with 12 bases left between them. CDR3 loop: CASSAGPLTGELFF. CDR3 nucleotide sequence: TGTGCCAGCAGCGCGGGACCTTTAACCGGGGAGCTGTTTTTT. The whole variable domain, filled in from reference TRBV11-2 and TRBJ2-2, reads EAGVAQSPRYKIIEKRQSVAFWCNPISGHATLYWYQQILGQGPKLLIQFQNNGVVDDSQLPKDRFSAERLKGVDSTLKIQPAKLEDSAVYLCASSAGPLTGELFFGEGSRLTVL.

V and J are TRBV28 and TRBJ2-1, with D tentatively TRBD2 (6 bases). The CDR3 is 13 residues long. Trimming shortened V by 11 bases and J by 6 bases, and 17 bases separated the two germline ends. Germline CDR1 is MDHEN and CDR2 is SYDVKM. For the CDR3, the DNA is TGTGCCGTGTGCCGGGACTTGATCAATGAGCAGTTCTTC. Translated: CAVCRDLINEQFF.

V and J are TRBV19 and TRBJ2-3; TRBD2 matches 7 bases. With V trimmed by 6 bases and J by 2 bases, 5 bases remained unmatched. Germline-derived CDR1 and CDR2 are LNHDA and SQIVND (reference sequence). This CDR3 comprises 14 residues. CDR3 protein: CASRGRGSTDTQYF. CDR3 bases: TGTGCCAGTAGGGGGCGGGGGTCCACAGATACGCAGTATTTT.

The chain employs TRBV28 and TRBJ1-2; perhaps TRBD1 as D (6 bases). The CDR3 has 14 amino acids. The germline V and J ends were trimmed by 2 bases and 5 bases, with 12 bases remaining between them. Germline V gene lookup returns CDR1 MDHEN and CDR2 SYDVKM. The DNA of the CDR3 is TGTGCCAGCAGTTTACCCAGGGGAGGGTATGGCTACACCTTC. Residues: CASSLPRGGYGYTF.

The genes are TRBV19 and TRBJ1-5, with D uncertain. CDR1 and CDR2 (germline): LNHDA, SQIVND (reference sequence). There are 14 residues in the CDR3. V dropped 7 bases and J dropped 4 bases, with 14 bases sitting between them. In DNA, the CDR3 is TGTGCCAGTACTGGCCCCTCATCAAATCAGCCCCAGCATTTT. It translates to CASTGPSSNQPQHF.

J is TRBJ1-1 and V is TRBV28; 7 bases are shared with TRBD1. CDR3 size: 12 residues. With V trimmed by 7 bases and J by 9 bases, 8 bases remained unmatched. CDR1 is MDHEN, CDR2 SYDVKM, per germline. The CDR3 bases are TGTGCCAGCACCCCGGACAGGTCAAAAGCTTTCTTT. Encoded protein: CASTPDRSKAFF.

V usage is TRBV6-2 or TRBV6-3 and J usage is TRBJ1-6, with D tentatively TRBD1 (5 bases). Germline V gives CDR1 MNHEY, CDR2 SVGEGT. The CDR3 covers 15 residues. Trimming took off 5 bases at V and 7 bases at J, with 15 bases between the two ends. CDR3 in amino acids: CASSTDGTRNSPLHF. For the CDR3, the DNA is TGTGCCAGCAGTACCGATGGGACGAGGAATTCACCCCTCCACTTT.

V usage is TRBV4-3 and J usage is TRBJ1-1; 7 positions agree with TRBD1. V lost 5 bases to trimming and J lost 0 bases; unmatched junction nucleotides: 9. CDR1 is LGHNA and CDR2 is YSLEER in the germline V gene. This CDR3 comprises 16 residues. The CDR3 DNA sequence: TGCGCCAGCAGCGGTCCCTGGACAGGAGTGAACACTGAAGCTTTCTTT. It translates to CASSGPWTGVNTEAFF.

This chain connects TRBV19 to TRBJ1-2; the match to TRBD1 covers 8 bases. Germline V gene sequence: CDR1 LNHDA, CDR2 SQIVND (reference sequence). V shed 7 bases, J shed 1 base, and the junction held 8 bases outside the gene matches. This CDR3 is built from 15 residues. The CDR3: CASTNRGALNYGYTF. The CDR3 DNA reads TGTGCCAGTACAAACAGGGGGGCGCTTAACTATGGCTACACCTTC.

CDR3 coding DNA: TGTGCCAGCAGCGTAGATGCGGGGGCAGGACAGGTCGGGGAGCTGTTTTTT. It codes for CASSVDAGAGQVGELFF. The chain links TRBV9 to TRBJ2-2, with D perhaps assigned TRBD1 or TRBD2 (7 bases each). The CDR3 is 17 amino acids. Germline V gene data show CDR1 as SGDLS and CDR2 as YYNGEE. V was clipped by 0 bases and J by 7 bases, with 19 bases between them.

The gene calls are TRBV11-2 and TRBJ2-7; 10 nucleotides match TRBD1. This CDR3 is 14 amino acids long. V lost 4 bases to trimming and J lost 5 bases; unmatched junction nucleotides: 5. The germline CDR1 and CDR2 sequences are SGHAT and FQNNGV. CDR3 sequence reads: CASSSDRGSHEQYF. The CDR3 nucleotides are TGTGCCAGCAGCTCGGACAGGGGGTCCCACGAGCAGTACTTC.

V gene TRBV29-1 combines with J gene TRBJ2-3; the D gene could be TRBD1 or TRBD2 (7 bases each). The CDR3 length is 15 residues. Germline V gene data show CDR1 as SQVTM and CDR2 as ANQGSEA. Here the CDR3 DNA reads TGCAGTGTGAACCAGGGGGGGGCCTACACAGATACGCAGTATTTT. As protein: CSVNQGGAYTDTQYF.